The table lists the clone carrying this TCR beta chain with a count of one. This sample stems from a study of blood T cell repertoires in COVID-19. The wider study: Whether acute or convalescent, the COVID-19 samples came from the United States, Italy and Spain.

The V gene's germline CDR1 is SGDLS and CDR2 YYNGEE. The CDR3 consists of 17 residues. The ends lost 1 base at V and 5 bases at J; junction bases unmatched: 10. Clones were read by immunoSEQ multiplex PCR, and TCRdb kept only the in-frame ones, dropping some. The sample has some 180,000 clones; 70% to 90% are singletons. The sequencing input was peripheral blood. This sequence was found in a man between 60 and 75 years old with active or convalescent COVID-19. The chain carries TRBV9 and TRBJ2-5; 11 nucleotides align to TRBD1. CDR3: CASSVRTGGRYGETQYF. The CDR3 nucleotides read TGTGCCAGCAGCGTAAGGACAGGGGGCCGGTACGGTGAGACCCAGTACTTC.